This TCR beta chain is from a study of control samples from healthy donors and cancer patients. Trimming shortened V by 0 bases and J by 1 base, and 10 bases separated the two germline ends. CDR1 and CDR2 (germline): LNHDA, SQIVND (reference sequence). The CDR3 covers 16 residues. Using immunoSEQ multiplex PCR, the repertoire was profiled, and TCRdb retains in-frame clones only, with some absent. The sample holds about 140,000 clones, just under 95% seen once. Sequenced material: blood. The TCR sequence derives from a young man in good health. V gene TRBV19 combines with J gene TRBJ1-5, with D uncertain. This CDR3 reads CASSIDWSVSNQPQHF. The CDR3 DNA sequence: TGTGCCAGTAGTATAGATTGGTCAGTGAGCAATCAGCCCCAGCATTTT. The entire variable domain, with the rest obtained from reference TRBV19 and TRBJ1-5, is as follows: DGGITQSPKYLFRKEGQNVTLSCEQNLNHDAMYWYRQDPGQGLRLIYYSQIVNDFQKGDIAEGYSVSREKKESFPLTVTSAQKNPTAFYLCASSIDWSVSNQPQHFGDGTRLSIL.